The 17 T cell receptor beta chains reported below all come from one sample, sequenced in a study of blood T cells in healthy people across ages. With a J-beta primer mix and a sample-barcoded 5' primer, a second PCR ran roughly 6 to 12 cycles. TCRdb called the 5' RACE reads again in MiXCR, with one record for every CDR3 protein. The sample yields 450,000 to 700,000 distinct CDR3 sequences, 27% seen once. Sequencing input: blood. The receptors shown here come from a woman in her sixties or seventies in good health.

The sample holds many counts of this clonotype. The CDR3 DNA sequence: TGTGCCAGCAGCGTACTGTCGGGATATGGCTACACCTTC. It encodes CASSVLSGYGYTF. V and J are TRBV9 and TRBJ1-2; D is unresolved. The V gene lost 1 base and the J gene lost 5 bases, with 9 bases spanning the gap. The CDR3 consists of 13 residues. CDR1 is SGDLS and CDR2 is YYNGEE in the germline V gene.

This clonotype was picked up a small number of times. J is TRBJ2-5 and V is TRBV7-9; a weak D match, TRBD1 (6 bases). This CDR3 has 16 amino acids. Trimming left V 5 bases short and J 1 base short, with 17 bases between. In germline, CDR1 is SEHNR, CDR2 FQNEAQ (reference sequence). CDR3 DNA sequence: TGTGCCAGCAGCCCTCAGGGGCGGACAACCCAAGAGACCCAGTACTTC. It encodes CASSPQGRTTQETQYF.

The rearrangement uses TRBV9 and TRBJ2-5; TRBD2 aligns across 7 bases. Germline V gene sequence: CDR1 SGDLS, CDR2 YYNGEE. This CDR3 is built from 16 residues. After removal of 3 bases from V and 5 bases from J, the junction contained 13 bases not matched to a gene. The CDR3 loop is CASSASPGLSYETQYF. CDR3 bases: TGTGCCAGCAGCGCATCCCCGGGACTAAGTTATGAGACCCAGTACTTC.

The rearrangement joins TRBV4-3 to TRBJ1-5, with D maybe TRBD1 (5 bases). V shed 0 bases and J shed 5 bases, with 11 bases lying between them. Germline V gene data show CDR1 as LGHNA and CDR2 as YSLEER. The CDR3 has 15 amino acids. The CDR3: CASSQDRTSHQPQHF. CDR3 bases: TGCGCCAGCAGCCAAGATAGGACATCTCATCAGCCCCAGCATTTT.

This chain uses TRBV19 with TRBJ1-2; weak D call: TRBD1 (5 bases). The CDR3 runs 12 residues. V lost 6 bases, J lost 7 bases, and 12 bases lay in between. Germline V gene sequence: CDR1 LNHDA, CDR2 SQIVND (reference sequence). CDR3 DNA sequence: TGTGCCAGTAGCCCAGGGAGGGGTGGCTACACCTTC. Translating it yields CASSPGRGGYTF.

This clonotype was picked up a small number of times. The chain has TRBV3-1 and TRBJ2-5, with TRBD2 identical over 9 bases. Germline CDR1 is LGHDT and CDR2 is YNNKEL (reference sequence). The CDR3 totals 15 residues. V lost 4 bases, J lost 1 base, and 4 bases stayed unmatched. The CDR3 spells CASSRRAGGQETQYF. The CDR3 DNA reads TGTGCCAGCAGCCGGAGAGCGGGGGGCCAAGAGACCCAGTACTTC.

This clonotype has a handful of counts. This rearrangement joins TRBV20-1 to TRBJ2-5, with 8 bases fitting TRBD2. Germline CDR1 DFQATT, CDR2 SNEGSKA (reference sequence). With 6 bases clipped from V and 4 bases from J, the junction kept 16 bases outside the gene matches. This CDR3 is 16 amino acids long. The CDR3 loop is CSALVRDSGAGETQYF. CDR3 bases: TGCAGTGCGCTAGTGAGGGATAGCGGGGCCGGAGAGACCCAGTACTTC.

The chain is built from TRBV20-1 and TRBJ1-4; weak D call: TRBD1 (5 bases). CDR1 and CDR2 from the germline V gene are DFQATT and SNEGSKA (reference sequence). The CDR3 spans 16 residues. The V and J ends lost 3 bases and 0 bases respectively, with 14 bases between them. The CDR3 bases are TGCAGTGCTAGGCCCGGGACGGATGCAACTAATGAAAAACTGTTTTTT. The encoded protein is CSARPGTDATNEKLFF.

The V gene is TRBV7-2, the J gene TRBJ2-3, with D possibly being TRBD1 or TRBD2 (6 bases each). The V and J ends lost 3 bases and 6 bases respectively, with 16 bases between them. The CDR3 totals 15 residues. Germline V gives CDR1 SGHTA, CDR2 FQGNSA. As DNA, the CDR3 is TGTGCCAGCAGCTTTAACAACGGGGGCTCCGATACGCAGTATTTT. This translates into CASSFNNGGSDTQYF.

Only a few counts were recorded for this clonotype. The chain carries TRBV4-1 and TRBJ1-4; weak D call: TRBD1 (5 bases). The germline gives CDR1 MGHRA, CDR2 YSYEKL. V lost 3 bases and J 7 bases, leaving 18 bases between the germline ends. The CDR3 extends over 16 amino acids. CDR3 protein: CASSHPGGGSPEKLFF. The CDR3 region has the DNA TGCGCCAGCAGCCATCCGGGGGGAGGTTCCCCTGAAAAACTGTTTTTT.

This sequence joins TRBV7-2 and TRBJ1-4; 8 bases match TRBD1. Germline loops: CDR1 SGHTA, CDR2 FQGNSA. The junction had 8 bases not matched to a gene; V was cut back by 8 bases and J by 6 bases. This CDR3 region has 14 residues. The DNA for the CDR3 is TGTGCCAGCGCGTCCCCAGGGGGCGATGAAAAACTGTTTTTT. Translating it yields CASASPGGDEKLFF.

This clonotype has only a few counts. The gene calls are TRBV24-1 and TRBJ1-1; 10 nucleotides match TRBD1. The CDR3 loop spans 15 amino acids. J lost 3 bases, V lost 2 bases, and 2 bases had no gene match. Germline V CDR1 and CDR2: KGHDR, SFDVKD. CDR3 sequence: CATSDSGTGDTEAFF. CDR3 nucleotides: TGTGCCACCAGTGATTCCGGGACAGGGGACACTGAAGCTTTCTTT.

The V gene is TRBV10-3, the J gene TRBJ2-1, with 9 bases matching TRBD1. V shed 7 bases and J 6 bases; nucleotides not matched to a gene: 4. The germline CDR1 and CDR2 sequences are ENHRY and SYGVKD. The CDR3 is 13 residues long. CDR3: CAIKGQGLNEQFF. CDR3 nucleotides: TGTGCCATCAAGGGACAGGGACTCAATGAGCAGTTCTTC.

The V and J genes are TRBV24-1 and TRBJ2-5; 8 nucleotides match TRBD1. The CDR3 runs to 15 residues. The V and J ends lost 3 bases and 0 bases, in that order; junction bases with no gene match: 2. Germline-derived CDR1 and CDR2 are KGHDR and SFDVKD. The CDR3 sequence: CATSDTTGDQETQYF. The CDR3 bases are TGTGCCACCAGTGATACGACAGGGGACCAAGAGACCCAGTACTTC.

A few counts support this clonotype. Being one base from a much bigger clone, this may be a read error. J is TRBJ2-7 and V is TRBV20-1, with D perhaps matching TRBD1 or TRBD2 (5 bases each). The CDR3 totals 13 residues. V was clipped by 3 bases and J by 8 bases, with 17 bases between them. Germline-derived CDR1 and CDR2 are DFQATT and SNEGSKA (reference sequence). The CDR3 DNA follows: TGCAGTGCTAGGAATAGGATGAGGGACCAGCAGTACTTC. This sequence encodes CSARNRMRDQQYF.

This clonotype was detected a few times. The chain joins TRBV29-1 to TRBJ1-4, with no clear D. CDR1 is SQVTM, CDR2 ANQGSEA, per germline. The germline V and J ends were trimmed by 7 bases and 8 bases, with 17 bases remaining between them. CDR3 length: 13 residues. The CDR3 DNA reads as TGCAGCGCCTTGACACGGAGCGGGGAAAAACTGTTTTTT. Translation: CSALTRSGEKLFF.

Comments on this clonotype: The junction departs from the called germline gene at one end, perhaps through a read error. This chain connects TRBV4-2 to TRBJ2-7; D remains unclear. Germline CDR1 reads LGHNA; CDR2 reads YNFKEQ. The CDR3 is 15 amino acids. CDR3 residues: CACSQALLLTNEQYF. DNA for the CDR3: TGTGCCTGCAGCCAAGCGCTCCTACTAACGAACGAGCAGTACTTC.